This T cell receptor beta chain was retrieved from a study of spatial heterogeneity in lung cancer (dated by TCRdb to between 2018 and 2021). Concerning the study at large: Beta-chain transcripts were consistently detected in greater numbers than alpha-chain transcripts, which likely reflected higher beta-chain transcript abundance. In the raw uncorrected reads, each unique combination of TCR and UMI appeared more than ten times on average. The study quantitatively compared TCR alpha and beta repertoires across multiple tumor regions, matched nontumor lung and blood in non-small cell lung cancer. TCR repertoire features were related to nonsynonymous mutation counts determined by whole-exome sequencing of tumor tissue. At surgery, hundreds of tumor regions, 61 to 65 matched nontumor lung samples and fewer than 60 PBMC samples were TCR-sequenced for both alpha and beta chains.

Interpreted using the paper, the time point label stands for: sample taken at primary tumor resection. TCR sequencing used whole RNA extracted from tumor and nontumor lung tissue, or from cryopreserved PBMC samples, without cell sorting. Samples were obtained from 65 to 90 patients with early-stage, untreated non-small cell lung cancer from the lung TRACERx cohort. Only patients with enough RNA available from two or more tumor regions were chosen for TCR sequencing. Study-wide conclusions, independent of this receptor: Confirming at a functional level the hypothesis that regional TCRs recognize regional mutations was considered to require additional single-cell paired TCR alpha and beta sequencing. Ubiquitous expanded tumor TCRs showed up in blood more often at tumor resection than at routine follow-up.

This clonotype was detected ten times or more. Its recognized antigen is unknown. Qualities for individual bases were not recorded, and no much larger clone is one base off. Library prep was done by 5' RACE. Sequenced on a NextSeq 500. The TCR library protocol attached a unique molecular identifier to each TCR cDNA molecule to allow correction of PCR and sequencing errors. Per the original workflow: TCR identification, UMI-based error correction and CDR3 extraction were all carried out with Decombinator tools. Expanded TCRs were defined as those above a frequency of 2 per 1,000, corresponding to the top 1% of the tumor frequency distribution. Each repertoire was subsampled 100 times to 5,000 TCRs, after which Renyi diversity was computed with the R vegan package. To build CDR3 similarity networks, amino acid triplet string-kernel similarity was used, and CDR3s were connected when their pairwise similarity was above 0.82. TCRdb reworked the public reads: Q25 trimming with fastp, MiXCR clone assembly, productive beta chains retained. Rows are unified per CDR3 protein, each entry keeping the most common DNA and genes. The V and J calls here are based on TCRdb, not the publication. The sample includes some 47,000 distinct CDR3 sequences, with 7.5% to 9% observed a single time. Together, the top ten hold about 13% of the sample.

Trimming costs V 6 bases and J 7 bases, and their ends lie 12 bases apart. CDR1 and CDR2 (MNHEY, SMNVEV) derive from the germline V gene (reference sequence). Including cysteine and phenylalanine, the CDR3 has 12 amino acids. Of the read, only the CDR3 DNA is kept; its 36 bases are in frame from base 1. The sequence is built from TRBV27 and TRBJ1-2, with TRBD1 as a weak D call on 5 bases. This specimen consisted of PBMCs, obtained at surgery. The receptor was isolated from a female donor with early-stage non-small cell lung cancer. The sequenced DNA is TGTGCCAGCAGCTCAGGGTTAGGTGGCTACACCTTC. Translated, it gives CASSSGLGGYTF.